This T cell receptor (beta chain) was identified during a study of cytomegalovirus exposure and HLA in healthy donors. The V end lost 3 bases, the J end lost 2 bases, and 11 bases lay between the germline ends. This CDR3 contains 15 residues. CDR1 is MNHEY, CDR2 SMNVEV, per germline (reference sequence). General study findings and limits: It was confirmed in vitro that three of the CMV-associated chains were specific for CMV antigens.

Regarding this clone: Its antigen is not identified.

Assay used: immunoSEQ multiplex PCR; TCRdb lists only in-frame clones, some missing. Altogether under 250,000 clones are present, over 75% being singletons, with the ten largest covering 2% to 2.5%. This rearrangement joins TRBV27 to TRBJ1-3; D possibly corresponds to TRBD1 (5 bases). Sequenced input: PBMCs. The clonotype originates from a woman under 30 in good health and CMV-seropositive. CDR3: CASSFARAPGNTIYF. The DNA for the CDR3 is TGTGCCAGCAGTTTCGCCAGGGCTCCTGGAAACACCATATATTTT.